This T cell receptor beta chain was recorded in a study of blood T cell repertoires in COVID-19. At the level of the study: Sites in the United States, Italy and Spain provided acute and convalescent COVID-19 samples.

Authors' data handling: How many nucleated cells were present was estimated from reference gene primer amplification. Repertoires were generated with immunoSEQ multiplex PCR, while TCRdb's copy carries only in-frame clones and drops some. That table is the source of V, J and clone size, and D and trimming were worked out from the DNA. Among over 100,000 clones, around four fifths were seen once, and the ten largest hold 0.65% to 0.9%. The V gene lost 4 bases and the J gene lost 7 bases, with 9 bases spanning the gap. CDR1 is SGHDT and CDR2 is YYEEEE in the germline V gene. This CDR3 has 11 amino acids.

Material for sequencing was peripheral blood. This clonotype was sampled from a woman in her sixties or seventies with acute or convalescent COVID-19. The V and J genes are TRBV5-6 and TRBJ2-7; D remains unclear. The DNA of the CDR3 is TGTGCCAGCAGCGCGAGCGAGGAGCAGTACTTC. Its translation: CASSASEEQYF.